These 14 T cell receptor beta chains came from one sample sequenced in a study of CD8 T cells in ankylosing spondylitis (dated by TCRdb to the late 2010s). The library was prepared using 5' RACE. Instrument used: Illumina HiSeq 2500. TCRdb redid the processing of the public reads, applying fastp at Q25 and MiXCR, and retained in-frame beta chains. Rows with a matching CDR3 protein are joined into one entry that keeps the most common DNA and genes. A total of a few hundred thousand distinct CDR3 sequences appear in this sample, 18% of them only once. Around 33% of the sample comes from the top ten. The sample was blood, either unsorted or a sorted T cell fraction (not recorded which). The receptors originated from a male donor with ankylosing spondylitis or in good health (not recorded which).

J is TRBJ1-1 and V is TRBV5-1; 9 bases map to TRBD1. From germline, CDR1 is SGHRS and CDR2 YFSETQ. J gave up 4 bases and V 7 bases, and 14 bases lay outside the gene matches. The CDR3 is made up of 16 amino acids. The CDR3 sequence: CASRAFGNRGLTEAFF. The CDR3 coding sequence is TGCGCCAGCCGAGCTTTCGGTAACAGGGGGCTCACTGAAGCTTTCTTT. Full variable domain (outside the CDR3, taken from reference TRBV5-1 and TRBJ1-1): KAGVTQTPRYLIKTRGQQVTLSCSPISGHRSVSWYQQTPGQGLQFLFEYFSETQRNKGNFPGRFSGRQFSNSRSEMNVSTLELGDSALYLCASRAFGNRGLTEAFFGQGTRLTVV.

This clonotype was detected only a few times. This chain's CDR3 is CASSLYGRGSSGELFF. For the CDR3, the DNA is TGCGCCAGCAGCCTTTATGGGCGGGGGAGTTCCGGGGAGCTGTTTTTT. This chain uses TRBV4-1 with TRBJ2-2; 7 bases match TRBD2. The CDR3 length is 16 residues. V dropped 4 bases and J dropped 6; count of bases not matched to a gene: 11. In germline, CDR1 is MGHRA, CDR2 YSYEKL.

For this clonotype: Germline is not matched at one junction end, which may reflect a read error. The chain employs TRBV6-1 and TRBJ2-7; a possible D gene is TRBD1 (6 bases). Germline V gives CDR1 MNHNS, CDR2 SASEGT. This CDR3 comprises 14 residues. CDR3 nucleotide sequence: TGTGCCAGCAGTGAAAATAACAGGGTCTACAAGCAGTACTTC. Protein sequence: CASSENNRVYKQYF.

This clonotype was recorded at least ten times. The chain employs TRBV10-2 and TRBJ2-2; 11 bases align to TRBD2. The V segment lost 3 bases and the J segment 3 bases; nucleotides outside the gene matches: 9. The CDR3 totals 18 residues. In germline, CDR1 is WSHSY, CDR2 SAAADI. In nucleotides, the CDR3 is TGCGCCAGCAGTGAAGTACTAGCGGGAGCGGGGCACACCGGGGAGCTGTTTTTT. It specifies CASSEVLAGAGHTGELFF.

This clonotype was counted between two and nine times. The chain uses TRBV7-2 and TRBJ2-7; the match to TRBD2 covers 10 bases. The germline V gene has CDR1 SGHTA and CDR2 FQGNSA. The CDR3 has 15 residues. The ends lost 6 bases at V and 0 bases at J; junction bases unmatched: 5. CDR3 bases: TGTGCCAGCAGGCTGGCTAGCGGGAGCTCCTACGAGCAGTACTTC. Amino acid sequence: CASRLASGSSYEQYF.

This clonotype has a handful of counts. The chain has TRBV7-9 and TRBJ1-2; 9 positions agree with TRBD1. Germline CDR1 is SEHNR and CDR2 is FQNEAQ (reference sequence). The CDR3 totals 14 residues. Trimming removed 2 bases from V and 8 bases from J; junction bases left unmatched: 6. The CDR3 DNA follows: TGTGCCAGCAGCTTAACAGGGGGCGCGGAAGGCTACACCTTC. Encoded protein: CASSLTGGAEGYTF.

In its sample, this clonotype was seen a few times. This sequence joins TRBV4-1 and TRBJ2-5; D unclear. This CDR3 has 15 amino acids. Germline lookup yields CDR1 MGHRA and CDR2 YSYEKL. V lost 1 base and J 5 bases, leaving 14 bases between the germline ends. This CDR3 reads CASSQGELLRETQYF. The CDR3 nucleotides are TGCGCCAGCAGCCAAGGGGAATTACTGAGGGAGACCCAGTACTTC.

The chain employs TRBV29-1 and TRBJ2-1, with D possibly TRBD2 on 5 matching bases. Germline CDR1 reads SQVTM; CDR2 reads ANQGSEA. V lost 2 bases and J lost 0, with 8 bases in between. There are 14 residues in the CDR3. The CDR3, as DNA: TGCAGCGTTGAACTTACTAGCTCCTACAATGAGCAGTTCTTC. Translating it yields CSVELTSSYNEQFF.

At least ten counts were recorded for this clonotype. The V gene is TRBV20-1, the J gene TRBJ2-5; 9 bases line up with TRBD1. Trimming took 0 bases from V and 4 from J; bases not matched to a gene: 9. The germline V gene encodes CDR1 DFQATT and CDR2 SNEGSKA (reference sequence). CDR3 length equals 16 residues. The CDR3, as DNA: TGCAGTGCTAGAGATCTGGGACAGGGTCTTTTAGAGACCCAGTACTTC. This codes for CSARDLGQGLLETQYF.

The chain combines TRBV5-5 with TRBJ2-1; D uncertain. Germline assignment: CDR1 SGHKS and CDR2 YYEKEE (reference sequence). The V end was cut by 3 bases, the J end by 3 bases, with 7 bases between. This CDR3 comprises 13 residues. The CDR3 here is CASSWWDYNEQFF. The CDR3 nucleotides read TGTGCCAGCAGCTGGTGGGACTACAATGAGCAGTTCTTC.

For this clonotype: One end of the junction does not line up with germline, which may come from a read error. The chain combines TRBV7-7 with TRBJ2-2; the match to TRBD1 covers 9 bases. The CDR3 covers 19 residues. Looked up from germline, CDR1 is SSHAT and CDR2 is FNYEAQ (reference sequence). For the CDR3, the DNA is TGTGCTAGCAGCTTATCTGGGCTACCGGGACAGGGGAACACCGGGGAGCTGTTTTTT. Its translation: CASSLSGLPGQGNTGELFF.

This clonotype was picked up a small number of times. This chain uses TRBV4-3 with TRBJ2-3; D gene uncertain. Trimming cost V 0 bases and J 1 base, with 8 bases left between them. This CDR3 has 15 amino acids. Germline V CDR1 and CDR2: LGHNA, YSLEER. In nucleotides, the CDR3 is TGCGCCAGCAGCCAAGATCTGTGGGGCACAGATACGCAGTATTTT. Protein sequence: CASSQDLWGTDTQYF.

The chain combines TRBV4-1 with TRBJ2-7; D could derive from TRBD1 or TRBD2 (5 bases each). The ends were cut back, 0 bases at V and 0 bases at J, with 9 bases in the middle. The CDR3 is made up of 15 amino acids. Germline CDR1 reads MGHRA; CDR2 reads YSYEKL. The CDR3 nucleotides are TGCGCCAGCAGCCAAGAGGGACCGGTCTCCTACGAGCAGTACTTC. Translating it yields CASSQEGPVSYEQYF.

This clonotype was seen once. As DNA, the CDR3 is TGTGCCAGCAGCTTAGGCGAGTTGCGCTGGTTCGAGCAGTACTTC. It encodes CASSLGELRWFEQYF. This chain joins TRBV7-2 and TRBJ2-7; no reliable D call. The germline V gene encodes CDR1 SGHTA and CDR2 FQGNSA. Trimming cost V 1 base and J 6 bases, with 16 bases left between them. The CDR3 is 15 amino acids.